Below are 31 T cell receptor beta chains sequenced from a single sample in a study of blood T cell repertoires in COVID-19. The repertoire was sequenced with immunoSEQ multiplex PCR; TCRdb's copy has only in-frame clones and lacks some. The table has under 150,000 clones, under 90% seen once. Source material: PBMCs or T cells enriched from blood (not recorded which). Source of these receptors: a middle-aged man in a cohort exposed to, infected with or recovered from COVID-19 (not recorded which).

V and J are TRBV5-4 and TRBJ2-5; D is perhaps TRBD1 (5 bases). V was trimmed by 5 bases and J by 0 bases, leaving 8 bases between them. The CDR3 has 13 amino acids. Germline V gives CDR1 SGHNT, CDR2 YYREEE (reference sequence). For the CDR3, the DNA is TGTGCCAGCAGTAGGGGTAACCAAGAGACCCAGTACTTC. Its protein is CASSRGNQETQYF.

By sample fraction, this clone is medium-sized. The chain is built from TRBV7-9 and TRBJ2-3, with 9 nucleotides matching TRBD1. J gave up 3 bases and V 4 bases, and 2 bases lay outside the gene matches. The length of the CDR3 is 14 residues. Germline lookup yields CDR1 SEHNR and CDR2 FQNEAQ (reference sequence). The CDR3 here is CASSSGQGTDTQYF. Here the CDR3 DNA reads TGTGCCAGCAGCTCAGGACAGGGGACAGATACGCAGTATTTT.

V gene TRBV5-6 combines with J gene TRBJ1-2; D may be TRBD1 (5 bases). Germline values: CDR1 SGHDT, CDR2 YYEEEE. V lost 1 base and J 8 bases, leaving 12 bases between the germline ends. The CDR3 covers 13 residues. CDR3 bases: TGTGCCAGCAGCTTGCGGGCAGGGCTGGGCTACACCTTC. This encodes CASSLRAGLGYTF.

The chain employs TRBV5-1 and TRBJ2-1; TRBD1 might be the D (5 bases). This CDR3 has 17 amino acids. CDR1 and CDR2 from the germline V gene are SGHRS and YFSETQ. Trimming took off 4 bases at V and 0 bases at J, with 17 bases between the two ends. The CDR3 coding sequence is TGCGCCAGCAGCCGCGACAGCGTGACGAGCTCCTACAATGAGCAGTTCTTC. This encodes CASSRDSVTSSYNEQFF.

The rearrangement uses TRBV7-9 and TRBJ1-4, with 7 bases lining up with TRBD1. V lost 5 bases to trimming and J lost 3 bases; unmatched junction nucleotides: 6. Looked up from germline, CDR1 is SEHNR and CDR2 is FQNEAQ (reference sequence). This CDR3 has 15 amino acids. CDR3 loop: CASSPSGGSNEKLFF. CDR3 sequence (DNA): TGTGCCAGCAGCCCCTCAGGGGGTTCTAATGAAAAACTGTTTTTT.

The J gene is TRBJ1-2, the V gene TRBV19, with D unclear. This CDR3 comprises 15 residues. Trimming took off 1 base at V and 2 bases at J, with 11 bases between the two ends. Germline V gene sequence: CDR1 LNHDA, CDR2 SQIVND (reference sequence). CDR3 region: CASSIGVTGNYGYTF. In DNA form, the CDR3 reads TGTGCCAGTAGTATAGGAGTGACCGGGAACTATGGCTACACCTTC. Full variable domain (missing parts from reference TRBV19 and TRBJ1-2): DGGITQSPKYLFRKEGQNVTLSCEQNLNHDAMYWYRQDPGQGLRLIYYSQIVNDFQKGDIAEGYSVSREKKESFPLTVTSAQKNPTAFYLCASSIGVTGNYGYTFGSGTRLTVV.

The genes are TRBV28 and TRBJ1-4; 9 bases map to TRBD1. The V gene end was trimmed by 2 bases and the J gene end by 6 bases; junction bases not matched to a gene: 10. This CDR3 has 17 residues. CDR1 is MDHEN and CDR2 is SYDVKM in the germline V gene. The CDR3 DNA is TGTGCCAGCAGTTTACCCTATACAGGGGGCGTTTATGAAAAACTGTTTTTT. The encoded protein is CASSLPYTGGVYEKLFF.

V gene TRBV19 combines with J gene TRBJ1-4, with D possibly matching TRBD1 (5 bases). Germline V CDR1 and CDR2: LNHDA, SQIVND (reference sequence). Trimming shortened V by 7 bases and J by 7 bases, and 13 bases separated the two germline ends. The CDR3 spans 13 residues. This chain's CDR3 is CASMGGDGEKLFF. The CDR3 nucleotides read TGTGCCAGTATGGGGGGGGACGGTGAAAAACTGTTTTTT.

The chain carries TRBV12-3 or TRBV12-4 and TRBJ1-1, with 11 bases that match TRBD1. V lost 6 bases and J lost 6; bases outside the gene matches: 3. The CDR3 covers 13 residues. The CDR3 DNA reads TGTGCCAGCAGGAGGACAGGGGGCTCTGAAGCTTTCTTT. This codes for CASRRTGGSEAFF.

V and J are TRBV19 and TRBJ2-7; D uncertain. Trimming stripped 6 bases from V and 2 bases from J, with 11 bases between. This CDR3 spans 13 amino acids. From germline, CDR1 is LNHDA and CDR2 SQIVND (reference sequence). The CDR3 spells CASSQTSAYEQYF. The CDR3 DNA follows: TGTGCCAGTAGCCAGACATCAGCCTACGAGCAGTACTTC.

In its sample, this clone was seen once. This sequence joins TRBV23-1 and TRBJ2-1, with 10 positions matching TRBD2. TRBV23-1 qualifies as an ORF whose function is uncertain. With V trimmed by 0 bases and J by 6 bases, 8 bases remained unmatched. The CDR3 consists of 17 residues. CDR3 protein: CASSQSSGGPLRNEQFF. The CDR3 DNA follows: TGCGCCAGCAGTCAATCTAGCGGGGGGCCTCTTCGCAATGAGCAGTTCTTC.

The chain has TRBV9 and TRBJ2-2; D is unresolved. Per the germline V gene, CDR1 is SGDLS and CDR2 is YYNGEE. The CDR3 covers 18 residues. Trimming left V 0 bases short and J 5 bases short, with 20 bases between. The CDR3 coding sequence is TGTGCCAGCAGCGTAGGACCTCAGCAGATAACGGGTACCGGGGAGCTGTTTTTT. Its translation: CASSVGPQQITGTGELFF. Drawing the rest from reference TRBV9 and TRBJ2-2, the complete variable domain is DSGVTQTPKHLITATGQRVTLRCSPRSGDLSVYWYQQSLDQGLQFLIQYYNGEERAKGNILERFSAQQFPDLHSELNLSSLELGDSALYFCASSVGPQQITGTGELFFGEGSRLTVL.

The CDR3 DNA is TGTGCCAGCAGTGTAGGCAGGGGTCGGACCGGGGAGCTGTTTTTT. Translated, it gives CASSVGRGRTGELFF. The chain is built from TRBV2 and TRBJ2-2; D is possibly TRBD1 (6 bases). V dropped 4 bases and J dropped 5 bases, with 14 bases sitting between them. The germline gives CDR1 SNHLY, CDR2 FYNNEI. This CDR3 spans 15 amino acids.

V is TRBV25-1 and J is TRBJ2-7, with TRBD1 matching 8 bases. J gave up 5 bases and V 1 base, and 10 bases lay outside the gene matches. There are 16 residues in the CDR3. The germline CDR1 and CDR2 sequences are MGHDK and SYGVNS. The CDR3 nucleotides read TGTGCCAGCAGTGAATCTGCCCGGACAGGGAGCGACGAGCAGTACTTC. Amino acid sequence: CASSESARTGSDEQYF.

The V gene is TRBV5-4, the J gene TRBJ1-1; D call uncertain. Germline V gene data show CDR1 as SGHNT and CDR2 as YYREEE (reference sequence). Deletions cut 1 base from V and 4 bases from J, with 5 bases between. The CDR3 runs to 12 residues. This chain's CDR3 is CASSLHGTEAFF. CDR3 nucleotides: TGTGCCAGCAGCTTGCACGGCACTGAAGCTTTCTTT.

The chain is built from TRBV5-1 and TRBJ2-7; TRBD2 agrees at 7 bases. Germline CDR1 reads SGHRS; CDR2 reads YFSETQ. After removal of 6 bases from V and 6 bases from J, the junction contained 18 bases not matched to a gene. CDR3 length: 16 residues. This CDR3 reads CASTFPIDGGGGEQYF. The CDR3 bases are TGCGCCAGCACTTTTCCCATTGACGGCGGGGGAGGCGAGCAGTACTTC.

V is TRBV5-4 and J is TRBJ1-1; the match to TRBD1 covers 8 bases. With 4 bases clipped from V and 1 base from J, the junction kept 3 bases outside the gene matches. CDR1 and CDR2 from the germline V gene are SGHNT and YYREEE (reference sequence). The CDR3 sequence is 14 residues long. CDR3 in DNA: TGTGCCAGCAGCACCGGGACAGGGAACACTGAAGCTTTCTTT. Translation: CASSTGTGNTEAFF.

This clone was seen once. The V gene is TRBV4-3, the J gene TRBJ2-1; D ambiguous. Germline loops: CDR1 LGHNA, CDR2 YSLEER. The CDR3 contains 15 residues. Trimming stripped 1 base from V and 0 bases from J, with 7 bases between. The CDR3 reads CASSQASYSYNEQFF. In nucleotides, the CDR3 is TGCGCCAGCAGCCAAGCCTCCTACTCCTACAATGAGCAGTTCTTC.

This clone was seen a handful of times. The gene calls are TRBV12-3 or TRBV12-4 and TRBJ1-1; D may be TRBD1 (5 bases). This CDR3 has 13 amino acids. V lost 3 bases and J 6 bases, leaving 11 bases between the germline ends. CDR3 residues: CASSLRGGAEAFF. DNA of the CDR3: TGTGCCAGCAGTTTGCGCGGGGGAGCTGAAGCTTTCTTT.

This clone was recorded only once. This chain links TRBV7-6 with TRBJ1-6; D is unclear. CDR1 SGHVS and CDR2 FNYEAQ come from the germline V gene. V shed 1 base and J shed 0 bases, with 7 bases lying between them. The CDR3 contains 16 residues. The DNA of the CDR3 is TGTGCCAGCAGCTTAGAGCGGAGCTCCTATAATTCACCCCTCCACTTT. This encodes CASSLERSSYNSPLHF.

This clone was observed a single time. The CDR3 loop is CASSPPTASGGYTDTQYF. The CDR3 bases are TGTGCCAGCAGCCCACCCACGGCTAGCGGGGGGTACACAGATACGCAGTATTTT. This chain joins TRBV7-2 and TRBJ2-3; 11 bases align to TRBD2. V gave up 5 bases and J gave up 2 bases; unmatched junction bases: 12. CDR3 length: 18 residues. CDR1 is SGHTA, CDR2 FQGNSA, per germline.

This clone has a count of ten or more. V is TRBV6-1 and J is TRBJ1-5, with 12 bases matching TRBD1. CDR1 and CDR2 from the germline V gene are MNHNS and SASEGT. The CDR3 runs 16 residues. V lost 3 bases and J lost 6; bases outside the gene matches: 6. The CDR3 DNA sequence: TGTGCCAGCAGTGAGAGGGACAGGGGGCTCGGTCAGCCCCAGCATTTT. Encoded protein: CASSERDRGLGQPQHF.

The chain is built from TRBV6-2 or TRBV6-3 and TRBJ2-2, with 9 bases lining up with TRBD2. The J segment lost 4 bases and the V segment lost 6 bases, leaving 9 bases of the junction unmatched. This CDR3 has 16 amino acids. The V gene's germline CDR1 is MNHEY and CDR2 SVGEGT. CDR3 DNA sequence: TGTGCCAGCAGCCACCGGAATAGCGGGGGCACCGGGGAGCTGTTTTTT. Translated: CASSHRNSGGTGELFF.

The chain has TRBV5-1 and TRBJ2-5, with 7 bases that match TRBD2. The CDR3 loop spans 14 amino acids. CDR1 and CDR2 (germline): SGHRS, YFSETQ. V dropped 2 bases and J dropped 3; count of bases not matched to a gene: 4. The CDR3 sequence: CASSFLAEKETQYF. CDR3 DNA sequence: TGCGCCAGCAGCTTCCTAGCGGAGAAAGAGACCCAGTACTTC.

This clone was detected once. This chain uses TRBV5-6 with TRBJ2-1; weak D call: TRBD2 (6 bases). Trimming left V 4 bases short and J 8 bases short, with 16 bases between. The CDR3 sequence is 14 residues long. Germline CDR1 reads SGHDT; CDR2 reads YYEEEE. CDR3 sequence reads: CASSPLPTGDEQFF. DNA for the CDR3: TGTGCCAGCAGCCCACTACCGACGGGGGATGAGCAGTTCTTC. Full variable domain (remainder filled in from reference TRBV5-6 and TRBJ2-1): DAGVTQSPTHLIKTRGQQVTLRCSPKSGHDTVSWYQQALGQGPQFIFQYYEEEERQRGNFPDRFSGHQFPNYSSELNVNALLLGDSALYLCASSPLPTGDEQFFGPGTRLTVL.

The V and J genes are TRBV5-4 and TRBJ2-7; maybe TRBD2 (5 bases). The CDR3 loop spans 11 amino acids. The germline CDR1 and CDR2 sequences are SGHNT and YYREEE (reference sequence). V lost 4 bases to trimming and J lost 3 bases, with 5 bases between them. This chain's CDR3 is CASSEGYEQYF. CDR3 DNA: TGTGCCAGCAGCGAGGGCTACGAGCAGTACTTC.

The chain recombines TRBV4-1 with TRBJ1-2; 7 nucleotides agree with TRBD1. CDR1 and CDR2 (germline): MGHRA, YSYEKL. This CDR3 contains 17 residues. The V and J ends lost 4 bases and 2 bases, in that order; junction bases with no gene match: 13. CDR3 region: CASSLRDSYGPNYGYTF. In nucleotides, the CDR3 is TGCGCCAGCAGCCTCCGGGACAGCTACGGACCCAACTATGGCTACACCTTC.

This clone was observed a handful of times. The chain employs TRBV19 and TRBJ1-2; perhaps TRBD1 as D (6 bases). The CDR3 has 15 residues. Germline CDR1 and CDR2: LNHDA and SQIVND (reference sequence). V dropped 7 bases and J dropped 5 bases, with 20 bases sitting between them. CDR3: CASKGRDNSLYGYTF. The DNA for the CDR3 is TGTGCCAGTAAGGGAAGGGACAATTCTTTATATGGCTACACCTTC.

This chain connects TRBV10-3 to TRBJ2-2; D is uncertain. The V and J ends lost 3 bases and 6 bases respectively, with 8 bases between them. Germline CDR1 is ENHRY and CDR2 is SYGVKD. The CDR3 is 13 residues long. This CDR3 reads CAISDWQAGELFF. DNA of the CDR3: TGTGCCATCAGTGATTGGCAGGCCGGGGAGCTGTTTTTT.

Comments on this clone: This specimen includes other DNA sequences encoding the same CDR3. The chain joins TRBV19 to TRBJ2-7; D is perhaps TRBD1 (5 bases). This CDR3 comprises 14 residues. The V end lost 1 base, the J end lost 0 bases, and 7 bases lay between the germline ends. Germline assignment: CDR1 LNHDA and CDR2 SQIVND (reference sequence). DNA for the CDR3: TGTGCCAGTAGTATAGGGGGCGGCTCCTACGAGCAGTACTTC. Translation: CASSIGGGSYEQYF.

The chain carries TRBV6-4 and TRBJ2-1; TRBD1 aligns across 8 bases. J gave up 5 bases and V 10 bases, and 4 bases lay outside the gene matches. This CDR3 spans 12 amino acids. Germline lookup yields CDR1 MRHNA and CDR2 SNTAGT. CDR3 sequence (DNA): TGTGCCACCGGACAGGGAAACAATGAGCAGTTCTTC. Amino acids: CATGQGNNEQFF.